The next 3 T cell receptor beta chains were all read from a single sample in a study of T cells in Graves' hyperthyroidism and ophthalmopathy. Amplified TCR beta CDR3 regions derived from RNA transcripts. HTBI primers were used for first-round RT-PCR of the TCR CDR3. TCRdb redid the calling of the multiplex PCR reads with MiXCR, one entry per CDR3 protein. The sample has about 270,000 distinct CDR3 sequences; around 22% are singletons. Sequenced material: blood. These receptors all come from a man under 40 with Graves' ophthalmopathy.

This clonotype has only a few counts. The chain combines TRBV4-1 with TRBJ2-3, with D perhaps given as TRBD1 or TRBD2 (5 bases each). This CDR3 is 13 amino acids long. The germline V gene encodes CDR1 MGHRA and CDR2 YSYEKL. V was clipped by 4 bases and J by 5 bases, with 10 bases between them. The CDR3 sequence is CASSLLRGDTQYF. CDR3 nucleotide sequence: TGCGCCAGCAGCCTGTTGAGGGGAGATACGCAGTATTTT.

The table lists this clonotype with a few counts. The chain couples TRBV27 to TRBJ2-3; tentatively, D is TRBD1 or TRBD2 (6 bases each). V was trimmed by 7 bases and J by 2 bases, leaving 16 bases between them. The CDR3 is 15 residues long. Germline loops: CDR1 MNHEY, CDR2 SMNVEV (reference sequence). CDR3 in DNA: TGTGCCAGCACAAAAGGGGGGAGCTCCACAGATACGCAGTATTTT. Translated, it gives CASTKGGSSTDTQYF.

The chain is built from TRBV14 and TRBJ2-5; D gene uncertain. The CDR3 contains 13 residues. The germline V gene has CDR1 SGHDN and CDR2 FVKESK. The V gene lost 1 base and the J gene lost 5 bases, with 8 bases spanning the gap. In nucleotides, the CDR3 is TGTGCCAGCAGCCAAGTCAGGTTGGAGACCCAGTACTTC. Its translation: CASSQVRLETQYF.